These T cell receptor beta chains were read from a single sample in a study of blood T cell repertoires in COVID-19. Clones were sequenced by immunoSEQ multiplex PCR, and TCRdb holds only the in-frame ones, with some missing. The sample lists 200,000 to 250,000 clones, less than 85% occurring once. The sequenced sample was peripheral blood. The receptors come from a woman older than 75 with acute or convalescent COVID-19. The conserved cysteine and the conserved F or W are not part of the CDR3 here.

v_gene: TRBV15; j_gene: TRBJ2-7; CDR3aa: ATSRDPRATYEQY
v_gene: TRBV15; j_gene: TRBJ1-1; CDR3aa: ATSRDKRGGMNTEAF
v_gene: TRBV19; j_gene: TRBJ1-1; CDR3aa: ASSPLGLKNTEAF
v_gene: TRBV7-2; j_gene: TRBJ2-5; CDR3aa: ASSLVLARKETQY
v_gene: TRBV10-3; j_gene: TRBJ1-1; CDR3aa: APQRGRHAEAF
v_gene: TRBV18; j_gene: TRBJ2-2; CDR3aa: ASSPRDRQNPLNTGELF
v_gene: TRBV27; j_gene: TRBJ2-7; CDR3aa: ASSLQGAYEQY
v_gene: TRBV20-1; j_gene: TRBJ1-1; CDR3aa: SASAQGAHTEAF
v_gene: TRBV19; j_gene: TRBJ2-3; CDR3aa: ASRGDMGVGTQY
v_gene: TRBV12-5; j_gene: TRBJ1-1; CDR3aa: ASGLPPQGRAF
v_gene: TRBV7-2; j_gene: TRBJ1-2; CDR3aa: ASSRTRPNYGYT
v_gene: TRBV6-2/TRBV6-3; j_gene: TRBJ1-1; CDR3aa: ASSPGENTEAF
v_gene: TRBV18; j_gene: TRBJ2-1; CDR3aa: ASSRGGPYNEQF
v_gene: TRBV27; j_gene: TRBJ2-7; CDR3aa: ASSQRDRVGEQY
v_gene: TRBV4-2; j_gene: TRBJ1-4; CDR3aa: ASSLGQVGSNEKLF
v_gene: TRBV5-4; j_gene: TRBJ1-3; CDR3aa: ASSLDQGSGNTIY
v_gene: TRBV5-1; j_gene: TRBJ2-2; CDR3aa: ASSLGDTTNTGELF
v_gene: TRBV27; j_gene: TRBJ1-2; CDR3aa: ASSFRQGARYGYT
v_gene: TRBV6-6; j_gene: TRBJ1-1; CDR3aa: ASSRGQGAGNTEAF
v_gene: TRBV5-6; j_gene: TRBJ2-5; CDR3aa: ASSLGHGRKETQY
v_gene: TRBV7-9; j_gene: TRBJ1-2; CDR3aa: ASSQTGGNRANYGYT
v_gene: TRBV30; j_gene: TRBJ1-5; CDR3aa: AWSQGPNQPQH
v_gene: TRBV7-9; j_gene: TRBJ1-5; CDR3aa: ASSLAQAGQPQH
v_gene: TRBV18; j_gene: TRBJ2-7; CDR3aa: ASSLGQGVEQY
v_gene: TRBV5-4; j_gene: TRBJ2-7; CDR3aa: ASSAPGQGAYEQY
v_gene: TRBV5-1; j_gene: TRBJ2-3; CDR3aa: ASSFKGSSTDTQY
v_gene: TRBV30; j_gene: TRBJ1-3; CDR3aa: AWVPQGSGNTIY
v_gene: TRBV11-2; j_gene: TRBJ1-2; CDR3aa: ASSPRSTNPYGYT
v_gene: TRBV28; j_gene: TRBJ1-4; CDR3aa: ASSSTGTGGEKLF
v_gene: TRBV5-4; j_gene: TRBJ1-2; CDR3aa: ASSLQEAAGYT
v_gene: TRBV4-2; j_gene: TRBJ2-1; CDR3aa: ASSLLGQYNEQF
v_gene: TRBV10-3; j_gene: TRBJ2-5; CDR3aa: AISKGARETQY
v_gene: TRBV11-2; j_gene: TRBJ1-4; CDR3aa: ASTAGVGEKLF
v_gene: TRBV4-3; j_gene: TRBJ2-1; CDR3aa: ASSQASSGGSSYNEQF
v_gene: TRBV28; j_gene: TRBJ1-5; CDR3aa: ASSFLGQKNQPQH
v_gene: TRBV15; j_gene: TRBJ1-1; CDR3aa: ATSSDRGMNTEAF
v_gene: TRBV9; j_gene: TRBJ1-4; CDR3aa: ASSVGAGPGEKLF
v_gene: TRBV4-1; j_gene: TRBJ2-1; CDR3aa: ASSPPGQRGYNEQF
v_gene: TRBV5-1; j_gene: TRBJ2-7; CDR3aa: ASSFTGTTSYEQY
v_gene: TRBV14; j_gene: TRBJ1-2; CDR3aa: ASSQEIGTVYGYT
v_gene: TRBV5-1; j_gene: TRBJ1-2; CDR3aa: ASSEQGALNYGYT
v_gene: TRBV7-3; j_gene: TRBJ1-2; CDR3aa: ASSLGQGSYGYT
v_gene: TRBV6-5; j_gene: TRBJ1-5; CDR3aa: ASSYSNRGNQPQH
v_gene: TRBV10-3; j_gene: TRBJ1-1; CDR3aa: AISDGTTGMNTEAF
v_gene: TRBV19; j_gene: TRBJ1-1; CDR3aa: ASSSTSQGAVEAF
v_gene: TRBV7-8; j_gene: TRBJ1-1; CDR3aa: ASRPRWNTEAF
v_gene: TRBV19; j_gene: TRBJ1-1; CDR3aa: ASSTPGDPNTEAF
v_gene: TRBV19; j_gene: TRBJ1-6; CDR3aa: ASSIGDRGIGSPLH
v_gene: TRBV12-3/TRBV12-4; j_gene: TRBJ1-2; CDR3aa: ASSSRGQFGYT
v_gene: TRBV11-3; j_gene: TRBJ1-6; CDR3aa: ASSLLRTENNSPLH
v_gene: TRBV5-8; j_gene: TRBJ1-1; CDR3aa: ASSKWSAF